The clone carrying this TCR beta chain was counted ten times or more. The source of the sample is a study of T cells after yellow fever vaccination. The ends were cut back, 4 bases at V and 7 bases at J, with 10 bases in the middle. CDR3 length: 13 residues. In germline, CDR1 is SGHTA, CDR2 FQGTGA. TCRdb recomputed calls from the 5' RACE reads with MiXCR, one row per CDR3 protein. The profile shows some 390,000 distinct CDR3 sequences, 6.2% of them singletons. Sequencing was performed on PBMCs, taken 5 days after the yellow fever booster vaccination. This TCR came from a man aged 30 to 45 who received the YFV17D yellow fever vaccine. The chain has TRBV7-3 and TRBJ2-2, with no clear D. The CDR3 DNA is TGTGCCAGCAGCTCTGACTGGGGCGGGGAGCTGTTTTTT. It specifies CASSSDWGGELFF. Full variable domain (rest looked up from reference TRBV7-3 and TRBJ2-2): GAGVSQTPSNKVTEKGKYVELRCDPISGHTALYWYRQSLGQGPEFLIYFQGTGAADDSGLPNDRFFAVRPEGSVSTLKIQRTERGDSAVYLCASSSDWGGELFFGEGSRLTVL.